This passage covers 28 T cell receptor beta chains from one sample sequenced in a study of shared clonotypes between healthy human individuals. The method was immunoSEQ multiplex PCR; TCRdb's version includes in-frame clones alone and lacks a portion of them. The sample lists hundreds of thousands of clones; around three quarters were seen once. Input material: PBMCs. Source of these receptors: a woman aged 40 to 50 in good health. Some clones in this sample may be carry-over from other donors' samples.

The chain uses TRBV18 and TRBJ1-3; possible D gene TRBD1, 6 bases. The CDR3 is made up of 15 amino acids. V was pared by 5 bases and J by 0 bases, with 11 bases between. The germline gives CDR1 KGHSH, CDR2 LQKENI. The CDR3 region has the DNA TGTGCCAGCTCATCACAGGGTCGCTCTGGAAACACCATATATTTT. Translation: CASSSQGRSGNTIYF. The full variable domain, rest sourced from reference TRBV18 and TRBJ1-3, is NAGVMQNPRHLVRRRGQEARLRCSPMKGHSHVYWYRQLPEEGLKFMVYLQKENIIDESGMPKERFSAEFPKEGPSILRIQQVVRGDSAAYFCASSSQGRSGNTIYFGEGSWLTVV.

The chain recombines TRBV5-1 with TRBJ2-7; TRBD1 matches at 7 bases. The length of the CDR3 is 15 residues. Germline CDR1 SGHRS, CDR2 YFSETQ. V gave up 4 bases and J gave up 3 bases; unmatched junction bases: 10. The CDR3 loop reads CASSPRGQNFYEQYF. Here the CDR3 DNA reads TGCGCCAGCAGCCCCCGGGGACAGAATTTCTACGAGCAGTACTTC. The full variable domain, its missing parts supplied by reference TRBV5-1 and TRBJ2-7, is KAGVTQTPRYLIKTRGQQVTLSCSPISGHRSVSWYQQTPGQGLQFLFEYFSETQRNKGNFPGRFSGRQFSNSRSEMNVSTLELGDSALYLCASSPRGQNFYEQYFGPGTRLTVT.

V usage is TRBV5-1 and J usage is TRBJ2-7, with 8 bases aligning to TRBD2. The CDR3 runs to 15 residues. The V gene end was trimmed by 4 bases and the J gene end by 0 bases; junction bases not matched to a gene: 6. The germline gives CDR1 SGHRS, CDR2 YFSETQ. The CDR3, as DNA: TGCGCCAGCAGCCCGGTAGCGGGGAGCTCCTACGAGCAGTACTTC. It specifies CASSPVAGSSYEQYF.

CDR3 in amino acids: CASGRGSVARYGYTF. CDR3 sequence (DNA): TGTGCCTCCGGGCGGGGGTCGGTGGCTAGGTATGGCTACACCTTC. This sequence joins TRBV28 and TRBJ1-2, with D possibly TRBD1 on 5 matching bases. This CDR3 has 15 residues. Germline V CDR1 and CDR2: MDHEN, SYDVKM. The germline V and J ends were trimmed by 11 bases and 5 bases, with 24 bases remaining between them.

The rearrangement joins TRBV29-1 to TRBJ1-3; D not resolved. Deletions cut 4 bases from V and 0 bases from J, with 16 bases between. From germline, CDR1 is SQVTM and CDR2 ANQGSEA. CDR3 size: 16 residues. DNA of the CDR3: TGCAGCGTTGTTTTTGGCAGCTACGCCTCTGGAAACACCATATATTTT. This encodes CSVVFGSYASGNTIYF.

Turning to this clone: A far larger clone is a single base away, which makes a read error likely. CDR3 sequence: CAWSGRTAYNSPPHF. The DNA of the CDR3 is TGTGCCTGGAGTGGTCGGACAGCTTATAATTCACCCCCCCACTTT. The J gene is TRBJ1-6, the V gene TRBV30; D may be TRBD1 (6 bases). Germline assignment: CDR1 GTSNPN and CDR2 SVGIG (reference sequence). The CDR3 has 15 residues.

This sequence joins TRBV7-7 and TRBJ2-5, with 8 bases identical to TRBD1. With V trimmed by 5 bases and J by 5 bases, 13 bases remained unmatched. This CDR3 comprises 16 residues. Germline V gives CDR1 SSHAT, CDR2 FNYEAQ (reference sequence). The CDR3 sequence: CASSADRVGGQETQYF. CDR3 DNA: TGTGCCAGCAGCGCGGACAGGGTGGGGGGACAGGAGACCCAGTACTTC.

V usage is TRBV18 and J usage is TRBJ2-7, with D perhaps matching TRBD1 or TRBD2 (5 bases each). CDR3 length: 13 residues. The germline V gene has CDR1 KGHSH and CDR2 LQKENI. Trimming left V 1 base short and J 5 bases short, with 9 bases between. The CDR3 coding sequence is TGTGCCAGCTCACCACTGGGGGTCCACGAGCAGTACTTC. Its translation is CASSPLGVHEQYF.

The J gene is TRBJ2-1, the V gene TRBV7-9; 16 bases match TRBD2. The CDR3 sequence is 16 residues long. Germline V lookup: CDR1 SEHNR, CDR2 FQNEAQ (reference sequence). Losses at the gene ends were 5 bases for V and 9 bases for J; bases not matched to a gene: 7. The CDR3 DNA reads TGTGCCAGCAGCCTTCCGGGACTAGCGGGAGGGGGTGAGCAGTTCTTC. Protein sequence: CASSLPGLAGGGEQFF. Together with reference TRBV7-9 and TRBJ2-1, the CDR3 gives the full variable domain: DTGVSQNPRHKITKRGQNVTFRCDPISEHNRLYWYRQTLGQGPEFLTYFQNEAQLEKSRLLSDRFSAERPKGSFSTLEIQRTEQGDSAMYLCASSLPGLAGGGEQFFGPGTRLTVL.

This clone occurred once. The likely explanation is a read error, given a far larger clone one base away. Within the sample, other DNA sequences also encode this same CDR3. This sequence joins TRBV7-9 and TRBJ2-2; D may be TRBD1 (6 bases). The CDR3 loop spans 15 amino acids. Germline V gene data show CDR1 as SEHNR and CDR2 as FQNEAQ (reference sequence). Deletions cut 3 bases from V and 7 bases from J, with 15 bases between. DNA for the CDR3: TGTGCCAGCAGCTTCGCCCAGGGGCTAATCGGGGAGCTGTTTTTT. Translation gives CASSFAQGLIGELFF.

V and J are TRBV7-9 and TRBJ1-1; TRBD1 matches 8 bases. The V and J ends lost 5 bases and 1 base, in that order; junction bases with no gene match: 3. Germline V CDR1 and CDR2: SEHNR, FQNEAQ (reference sequence). The CDR3 runs 14 residues. The CDR3 region has the DNA TGTGCCAGCAGCCTAGGACAGGGGAACACTGAAGCTTTCTTT. Translation gives CASSLGQGNTEAFF.

This rearrangement joins TRBV5-1 to TRBJ2-5; the match to TRBD1 covers 7 bases. Germline V gives CDR1 SGHRS, CDR2 YFSETQ. This CDR3 is 15 amino acids long. Germline trimming cut 3 bases from V and 3 bases from J; bases unmatched to any gene: 8. Written as DNA, the CDR3 is TGCGCCAGCAGCTACGGGACAGCTCAAAAAGAGACCCAGTACTTC. Translating it yields CASSYGTAQKETQYF.

The J gene is TRBJ2-6, the V gene TRBV28, with 9 bases matching TRBD1. After removal of 5 bases from V and 3 bases from J, the junction contained 8 bases not matched to a gene. The germline CDR1 and CDR2 sequences are MDHEN and SYDVKM. The CDR3 contains 17 residues. CDR3 sequence (DNA): TGTGCCAGCAGTACGCAACAGGGGGCGCTTGGGGCCAACGTCCTGACTTTC. Translating gives CASSTQQGALGANVLTF.

The chain joins TRBV5-4 to TRBJ2-3; D might be TRBD1 or TRBD2, each matching 5 bases. The CDR3 consists of 17 residues. CDR1 SGHNT and CDR2 YYREEE come from the germline V gene (reference sequence). V was pared by 4 bases and J by 4 bases, with 22 bases between. The CDR3 spells CASSAPYRDRPADTQYF. The CDR3, as DNA: TGTGCCAGCAGCGCCCCCTACCGGGACCGGCCCGCAGATACGCAGTATTTT.

The chain couples TRBV2 to TRBJ2-2; 7 bases align to TRBD1. The CDR3 is made up of 15 amino acids. Trimming at V came to 3 bases and at J to 1 base, leaving 2 bases not matched to a gene. Germline CDR1 and CDR2: SNHLY and FYNNEI. CDR3 in DNA: TGTGCCAGCAGTGATTGGGACAGGAACACCGGGGAGCTGTTTTTT. Its translation: CASSDWDRNTGELFF.

This chain connects TRBV28 to TRBJ1-1; 11 bases agree with TRBD1. J was trimmed by 4 bases and V by 6 bases; bases with no gene match: 10. The CDR3 contains 16 residues. The germline V gene has CDR1 MDHEN and CDR2 SYDVKM. CDR3 sequence: CASSNRDRGYSTEAFF. The CDR3 DNA reads TGTGCCAGCAGCAATAGGGACAGGGGGTATAGCACTGAAGCTTTCTTT. Full variable domain (rest looked up from reference TRBV28 and TRBJ1-1): DVKVTQSSRYLVKRTGEKVFLECVQDMDHENMFWYRQDPGLGLRLIYFSYDVKMKEKGDIPEGYSVSREKKERFSLILESASTNQTSMYLCASSNRDRGYSTEAFFGQGTRLTVV.

The rearrangement links TRBV9 to TRBJ2-2, with no clear D. The CDR3 contains 14 residues. V was cut by 4 bases and J by 6 bases, with 13 bases left in between. The V gene's germline CDR1 is SGDLS and CDR2 YYNGEE. DNA for the CDR3: TGTGCCAGCAGCCCCGTCGATAGCTCCGGGGAGCTGTTTTTT. It specifies CASSPVDSSGELFF.

As concerns this clone: A read error may account for a junction end that differs from germline. The chain couples TRBV29-1 to TRBJ2-5; TRBD1 is a possible D gene (7 bases). Germline assignment: CDR1 SQVTM and CDR2 ANQGSEA. This CDR3 is 13 amino acids long. CDR3 DNA sequence: TGCAGCGTTGAAGCCAGGGGGGCGGAGACCCAGCACTTC. Encoded protein: CSVEARGAETQHF. The entire variable domain, with the rest obtained from reference TRBV29-1 and TRBJ2-5, is as follows: SAVISQKPSRDICQRGTSLTIQCQVDSQVTMMFWYRQQPGQSLTLIATANQGSEATYESGFVIDKFPISRPNLTFSTLTVSNMSPEDSSIYLCSVEARGAETQHFGPGTRLLVL.

This clone has only one observation. The V call is TRBV5-1, the J call TRBJ2-3, with 7 bases identical to TRBD2. This CDR3 has 15 amino acids. Unmatched junction bases numbered 7, after V lost 6 bases and J lost 0 bases. Germline V lookup: CDR1 SGHRS, CDR2 YFSETQ. CDR3 coding DNA: TGCGCCAGCACCGAAGCGGGATCTAGCACAGATACGCAGTATTTT. Residues: CASTEAGSSTDTQYF.

The chain employs TRBV10-1 and TRBJ2-3; 10 nucleotides align to TRBD2. The junction had 6 bases not matched to a gene; V was cut back by 3 bases and J by 6 bases. Germline values: CDR1 WNHNN, CDR2 SYGVQD (reference sequence). The CDR3 loop spans 15 amino acids. The CDR3 loop reads CASSERAGGPDTQYF. CDR3 sequence (DNA): TGCGCCAGCAGTGAAAGAGCGGGAGGGCCGGATACGCAGTATTTT.

The V and J genes are TRBV6-1 and TRBJ2-7, with 8 bases that match TRBD2. V trimming: 4 bases; J trimming: 2 bases; junction bases outside the gene matches: 13. Germline-derived CDR1 and CDR2 are MNHNS and SASEGT. This CDR3 has 17 amino acids. In nucleotides, the CDR3 is TGTGCCAGCAGTGCAATCAGGGTGCGGGAGGATCCCTACGAGCAGTACTTC. The encoded protein is CASSAIRVREDPYEQYF.

The rearrangement links TRBV7-9 to TRBJ1-1; 10 positions agree with TRBD1. Per the germline V gene, CDR1 is SEHNR and CDR2 is FQNEAQ (reference sequence). V lost 7 bases, J lost 4 bases, and 3 bases stayed unmatched. There are 13 residues in the CDR3. CDR3 nucleotides: TGTGCCAGCACCAGGACAGGGGGCACTGAAGCTTTCTTT. Translated, it gives CASTRTGGTEAFF.

The V and J genes are TRBV2 and TRBJ2-2; D remains unclear. The V gene's germline CDR1 is SNHLY and CDR2 FYNNEI. The germline V and J ends were trimmed by 5 bases and 4 bases, with 8 bases remaining between them. The CDR3 extends over 13 amino acids. This CDR3 is CASSPPSTGELFF. CDR3 nucleotide sequence: TGTGCCAGCAGTCCCCCCAGCACCGGGGAGCTGTTTTTT.

This chain connects TRBV13 to TRBJ2-3; 8 nucleotides agree with TRBD2. Trimming at V came to 5 bases and at J to 1 base, leaving 8 bases not matched to a gene. The CDR3 sequence is 16 residues long. Germline V CDR1 and CDR2: PRHDT, FYEKMQ (reference sequence). The CDR3: CASSNFSGTGTDTQYF. CDR3 bases: TGTGCCAGCAGCAACTTTAGCGGGACTGGCACAGATACGCAGTATTTT.

The V and J genes are TRBV7-8 and TRBJ1-5; a possible D gene is TRBD1 (5 bases). CDR1 is SGHVS and CDR2 is FQNEAQ in the germline V gene. Between the trimmed V and J ends, which lost 5 bases and 3 bases, there was a span of 14 bases. CDR3 length equals 15 residues. CDR3 bases: TGTGCCAGCAGCGCGATGGGGGAGCCCAATCAGCCCCAGCATTTT. Protein product: CASSAMGEPNQPQHF.

V is TRBV10-2 and J is TRBJ2-2, with 9 bases identical to TRBD2. This CDR3 spans 14 amino acids. J gave up 8 bases and V 5 bases, and 6 bases lay outside the gene matches. CDR1 is WSHSY, CDR2 SAAADI, per germline. The CDR3 coding sequence is TGCGCCAGCAGTAATGCGGGAGGGCTAGGGGAGCTGTTTTTT. Amino acids: CASSNAGGLGELFF.

This clone was seen only once. CDR3 DNA sequence: TGTGCCTGGAGTGTAAAAGGGGGATCCTACGAGCAGTACTTC. Its protein is CAWSVKGGSYEQYF. The rearrangement uses TRBV30 and TRBJ2-7, with D tentatively TRBD1 (6 bases). The germline CDR1 and CDR2 sequences are GTSNPN and SVGIG (reference sequence). Trimming left V 0 bases short and J 1 base short, with 10 bases between. This CDR3 has 14 amino acids.

The CDR3 sequence is CASSARGTNNEQFF. CDR3 DNA: TGTGCCAGCAGTGCCAGGGGCACGAACAATGAGCAGTTCTTC. The chain recombines TRBV6-6 with TRBJ2-1, with D maybe TRBD1 (6 bases). Germline V CDR1 and CDR2: MNHNY, SVGAGI (reference sequence). This CDR3 contains 14 residues. Trimming pared 5 bases from V and 5 bases from J, leaving 13 bases between.